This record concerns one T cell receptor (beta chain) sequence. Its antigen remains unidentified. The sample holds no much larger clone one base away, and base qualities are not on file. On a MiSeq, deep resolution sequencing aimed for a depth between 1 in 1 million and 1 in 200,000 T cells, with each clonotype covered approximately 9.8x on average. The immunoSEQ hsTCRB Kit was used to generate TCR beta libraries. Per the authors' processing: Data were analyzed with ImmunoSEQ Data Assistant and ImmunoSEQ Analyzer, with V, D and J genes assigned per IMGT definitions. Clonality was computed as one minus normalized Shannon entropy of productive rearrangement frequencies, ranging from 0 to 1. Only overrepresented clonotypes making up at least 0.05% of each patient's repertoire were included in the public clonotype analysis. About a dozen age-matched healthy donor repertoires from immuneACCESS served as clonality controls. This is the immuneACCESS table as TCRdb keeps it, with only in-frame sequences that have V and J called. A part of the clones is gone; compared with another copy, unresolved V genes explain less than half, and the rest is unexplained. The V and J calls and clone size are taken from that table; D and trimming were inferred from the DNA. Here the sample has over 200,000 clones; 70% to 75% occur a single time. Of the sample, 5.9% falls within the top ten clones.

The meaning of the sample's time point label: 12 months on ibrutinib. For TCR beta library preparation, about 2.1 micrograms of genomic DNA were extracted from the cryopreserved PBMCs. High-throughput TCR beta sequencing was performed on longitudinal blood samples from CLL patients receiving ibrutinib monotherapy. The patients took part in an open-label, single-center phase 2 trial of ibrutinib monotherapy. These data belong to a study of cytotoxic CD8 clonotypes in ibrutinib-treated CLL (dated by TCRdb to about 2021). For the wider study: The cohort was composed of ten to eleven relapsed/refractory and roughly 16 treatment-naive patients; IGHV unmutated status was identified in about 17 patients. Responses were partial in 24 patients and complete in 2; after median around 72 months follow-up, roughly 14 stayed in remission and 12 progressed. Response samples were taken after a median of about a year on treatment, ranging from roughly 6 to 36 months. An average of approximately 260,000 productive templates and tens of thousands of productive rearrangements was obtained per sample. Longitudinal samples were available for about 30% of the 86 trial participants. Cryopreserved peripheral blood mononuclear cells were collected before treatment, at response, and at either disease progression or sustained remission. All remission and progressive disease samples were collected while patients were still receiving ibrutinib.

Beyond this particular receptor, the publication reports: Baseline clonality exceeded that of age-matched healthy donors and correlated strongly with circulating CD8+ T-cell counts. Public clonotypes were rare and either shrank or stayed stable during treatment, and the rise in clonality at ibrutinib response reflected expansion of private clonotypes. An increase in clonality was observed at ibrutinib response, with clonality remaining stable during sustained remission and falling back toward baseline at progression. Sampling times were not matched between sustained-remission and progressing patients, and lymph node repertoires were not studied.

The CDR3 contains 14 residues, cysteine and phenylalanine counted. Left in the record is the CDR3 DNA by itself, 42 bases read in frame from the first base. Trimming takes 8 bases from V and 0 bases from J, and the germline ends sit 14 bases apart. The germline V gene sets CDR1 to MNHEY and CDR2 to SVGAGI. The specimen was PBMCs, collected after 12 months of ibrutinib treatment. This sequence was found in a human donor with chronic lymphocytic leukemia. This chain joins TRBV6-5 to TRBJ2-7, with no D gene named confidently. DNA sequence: TGTGCCAGCTCCCCTACACTGAGCTCCTACGAGCAGTACTTC. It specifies CASSPTLSSYEQYF.